What follows is one T cell receptor (beta chain) and its context. Its target is not known. Controls had myeloablative marrow grafts with methotrexate and calcineurin inhibitor, sampled at 1 year. This CDR3 has 17 amino acids. Germline CDR1 LGHNA, CDR2 YNFKEQ. The V segment lost 1 base and the J segment 4 bases; nucleotides outside the gene matches: 6. Sequencing was performed with immunoSEQ multiplex PCR; in TCRdb, only in-frame clones are kept and a portion is missing. The sample yields around 15,000 clones, around 80% seen once. This sample is part of a study of T cells after posttransplantation cyclophosphamide. Findings and caveats of the study: Recipient CMV seropositivity and CMV reactivation strongly tracked TRB clonality. Later blood repertoires were often dominated by clones from the donor CD8+ memory compartment. Tissue-infiltrating T cells from skin or gut overlapped little with blood T cells.

This specimen was PBMCs, taken nearly 450 days after allogeneic stem cell transplant with calcineurin inhibitor and methotrexate. The chain couples TRBV4-2 to TRBJ1-4, with 10 positions matching TRBD1. The sequence derives from a male patient between 25 and 40 years old who received an allogeneic stem cell transplant from an unrelated donor, was CMV-positive, and had acute and chronic GVHD. Some T cells may be the graft donor's. The CDR3 coding sequence is TGTGCCAGCAGCCAAGTGGACAGGGGGGGAGTTAATGAAAAACTGTTTTTT. It specifies CASSQVDRGGVNEKLFF.